What follows are 2 T cell receptor beta chains derived from one specimen sequenced in a study of identifying expanded T cells in peripheral blood. Sequencing was performed with immunoSEQ multiplex PCR; in TCRdb, only in-frame clones are kept and a portion is missing. The data contain around 100,000 clones, approximately 90% of them singletons. Sequencing input: blood. All receptors derive from a person between 18 and 75 years old in good health.

This chain joins TRBV5-1 and TRBJ2-5; no firm D call. Germline V lookup: CDR1 SGHRS, CDR2 YFSETQ. The length of the CDR3 is 17 residues. The V end lost 0 bases, the J end lost 1 base, and 16 bases lay between the germline ends. The CDR3 loop reads CASSLATPLGVQETQYF. CDR3 sequence (DNA): TGCGCCAGCAGCTTGGCCACCCCCTTAGGAGTCCAAGAGACCCAGTACTTC.

The chain combines TRBV18 with TRBJ2-5, with D uncertain. Germline lookup yields CDR1 KGHSH and CDR2 LQKENI. Trimming removed 1 base from V and 4 bases from J, with 7 bases in between. The CDR3 is made up of 13 amino acids. This chain's CDR3 is CASSPLTGETQYF. CDR3 coding DNA: TGTGCCAGCTCACCACTTACGGGAGAGACCCAGTACTTC.